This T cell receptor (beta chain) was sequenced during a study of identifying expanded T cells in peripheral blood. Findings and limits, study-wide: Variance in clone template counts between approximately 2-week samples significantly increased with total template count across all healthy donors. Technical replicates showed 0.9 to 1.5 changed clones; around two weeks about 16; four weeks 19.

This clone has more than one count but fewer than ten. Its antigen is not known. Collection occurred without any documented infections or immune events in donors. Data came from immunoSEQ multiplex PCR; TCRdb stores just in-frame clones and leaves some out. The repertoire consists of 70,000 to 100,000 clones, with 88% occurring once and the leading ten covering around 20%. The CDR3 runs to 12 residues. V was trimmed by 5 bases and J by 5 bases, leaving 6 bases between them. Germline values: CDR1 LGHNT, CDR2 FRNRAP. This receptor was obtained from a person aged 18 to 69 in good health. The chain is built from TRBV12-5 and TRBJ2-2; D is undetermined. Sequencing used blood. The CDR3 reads CASGPRTGELFF. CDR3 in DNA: TGTGCTAGTGGTCCCCGGACCGGGGAGCTGTTTTTT.